Shown below are 32 T cell receptor beta chains from a single sample sequenced in a study of blood T cell repertoires in COVID-19. Using immunoSEQ multiplex PCR, the repertoire was profiled, and TCRdb retains in-frame clones only, with some absent. Of around 110,000 clones listed, over 60% are singletons. Sequencing was done on a sample of peripheral blood. These TCRs come from a man older than 75 with COVID-19, enrolled during active disease.

This clone was observed a handful of times. This chain links TRBV6-5 with TRBJ1-2, with 7 bases fitting TRBD1. Trimming at V came to 2 bases and at J to 8 bases, leaving 5 bases not matched to a gene. CDR1 is MNHEY, CDR2 SVGAGI, per germline. The CDR3 spans 13 residues. The CDR3 region is CASSYARGIGYTF. CDR3 coding DNA: TGTGCCAGCAGTTACGCCAGGGGGATCGGCTACACCTTC.

The gene calls are TRBV6-6 and TRBJ2-2, with 7 positions matching TRBD1. V lost 6 bases, J lost 1 base, and 8 bases stayed unmatched. Per germline, CDR1 MNHNY and CDR2 SVGAGI (reference sequence). The CDR3 sequence is 16 residues long. The chain's CDR3 is CASRRSGTVNTGELFF. Written as DNA, the CDR3 is TGTGCCAGCAGACGATCCGGGACAGTGAACACCGGGGAGCTGTTTTTT.

The chain recombines TRBV4-1 with TRBJ2-4; D is ambiguous. Germline values: CDR1 MGHRA, CDR2 YSYEKL. The length of the CDR3 is 13 residues. The V gene lost 1 base and the J gene lost 12 bases, with 13 bases spanning the gap. Here the CDR3 reads CASSQVISEPQYF. CDR3 DNA: TGCGCCAGCAGCCAAGTAATAAGCGAACCTCAGTACTTC.

V gene TRBV7-2 combines with J gene TRBJ1-2; TRBD1 matches 11 bases. V gave up 3 bases and J gave up 6 bases; unmatched junction bases: 6. The CDR3 has 15 residues. CDR1 and CDR2 (germline): SGHTA, FQGNSA. Here the CDR3 reads CASSFRTGGSDGYTF. Here the CDR3 DNA reads TGTGCCAGCAGCTTCAGGACAGGGGGCTCAGATGGCTACACCTTC.

The chain uses TRBV11-2 and TRBJ1-2; 9 bases match TRBD1. V gave up 1 base and J gave up 4 bases; unmatched junction bases: 1. This CDR3 is built from 14 residues. Germline CDR1 is SGHAT and CDR2 is FQNNGV. Here the CDR3 DNA reads TGTGCCAGCAGCTTAGGACAGGGGGTCTATGGCTACACCTTC. Residues: CASSLGQGVYGYTF.

This chain links TRBV4-3 with TRBJ2-2, with D hard to call. Per the germline V gene, CDR1 is LGHNA and CDR2 is YSLEER. This CDR3 comprises 16 residues. V was pared by 0 bases and J by 7 bases, with 15 bases between. The CDR3, as DNA: TGCGCCAGCAGCCAAGATCTCGTATTTTCAGGCGGGGAGCTGTTTTTT. Translating it yields CASSQDLVFSGGELFF.

The J gene is TRBJ2-5, the V gene TRBV29-1; TRBD2 agrees at 7 bases. CDR3 length: 14 residues. Germline CDR1 reads SQVTM; CDR2 reads ANQGSEA. Trimming removed 2 bases from V and 4 bases from J; junction bases left unmatched: 7. This CDR3 reads CSVESGLVLETQYF. The DNA of the CDR3 is TGCAGCGTTGAAAGCGGACTAGTCTTAGAGACCCAGTACTTC.

CDR3 region: CASSFRPYEQYF. The CDR3 DNA follows: TGTGCCAGCAGCTTCCGTCCTTACGAGCAGTACTTC. The chain couples TRBV5-6 to TRBJ2-7, with unresolved D. The CDR3 has 12 residues. The V gene lost 2 bases and the J gene lost 4 bases, with 7 bases spanning the gap. CDR1 is SGHDT, CDR2 YYEEEE, per germline.

Worth noting for this clone: Sequence at one end of the junction differs from germline and may be a read error. J is TRBJ1-4 and V is TRBV7-7; a weak D match, TRBD1 (6 bases). The CDR3 loop spans 13 amino acids. Germline V gene sequence: CDR1 SSHAT, CDR2 FNYEAQ (reference sequence). The CDR3 bases are TGTGCTAGCAGCCAGGACAGAGATGAAAAACTGTTTTTT. Amino acids: CASSQDRDEKLFF.

This clone has just one count. Germline and junction disagree at one end, which may indicate a read error. The V call is TRBV7-7, the J call TRBJ2-2; D might be TRBD2 (6 bases). The germline V gene encodes CDR1 SSHAT and CDR2 FNYEAQ (reference sequence). This CDR3 is 13 amino acids long. Written as DNA, the CDR3 is TGTGCTAGCAGCCGGGACTTTACTGGGGAGCTGTTTTTT. It specifies CASSRDFTGELFF.

The J gene is TRBJ2-2, the V gene TRBV18; the match to TRBD1 covers 8 bases. The CDR3 is made up of 18 amino acids. V lost 0 bases, J lost 1 base, and 7 bases stayed unmatched. Germline V gene lookup returns CDR1 KGHSH and CDR2 LQKENI. CDR3 coding DNA: TGTGCCAGCTCACCACCCGCCCCAGGGGGCGTGAACACCGGGGAGCTGTTTTTT. Protein product: CASSPPAPGGVNTGELFF.

The chain couples TRBV9 to TRBJ2-4, with TRBD1 matching 7 bases. Germline CDR1 and CDR2: SGDLS and YYNGEE. CDR3 length: 14 residues. Trimming cost V 0 bases and J 9 bases; bases outside gene matches: 6. The CDR3 protein is CASSVGQGSGIQYF. The CDR3 DNA reads TGTGCCAGCAGCGTAGGACAGGGTAGTGGCATTCAGTACTTC. The full variable domain, in which reference TRBV9 and TRBJ2-4 provide the parts outside the CDR3, is DSGVTQTPKHLITATGQRVTLRCSPRSGDLSVYWYQQSLDQGLQFLIQYYNGEERAKGNILERFSAQQFPDLHSELNLSSLELGDSALYFCASSVGQGSGIQYFGAGTRLSVL.

The rearrangement uses TRBV5-6 and TRBJ2-5, with 7 bases lining up with TRBD1. The CDR3 consists of 14 residues. The trim removed 0 bases at V and 14 bases at J, leaving 13 bases unmatched. Germline-derived CDR1 and CDR2 are SGHDT and YYEEEE. The CDR3 protein is CASSLGRGLPRGYF. The DNA for the CDR3 is TGTGCCAGCAGCTTGGGAAGGGGGCTCCCTCGGGGATACTTC.

In this sample, this clone turned up a few times. This chain connects TRBV13 to TRBJ2-1; 7 bases fit TRBD2. Germline CDR1 and CDR2: PRHDT and FYEKMQ (reference sequence). The length of the CDR3 is 17 residues. Trimming cost V 1 base and J 10 bases; bases outside gene matches: 16. DNA of the CDR3: TGTGCCAGCAGCTTAGTTTGGGGTGCGGGGGAGGCGAGGGAGCAGTTCTTC. It is translated as CASSLVWGAGEAREQFF.

Notes on this clone: The same CDR3 arises from other DNA sequences in this sample as well. This chain joins TRBV24-1 and TRBJ1-5; D gene ambiguous. From germline, CDR1 is KGHDR and CDR2 SFDVKD. Trimming took off 0 bases at V and 4 bases at J, with 6 bases between the two ends. The CDR3 sequence is 14 residues long. CDR3 region: CATSDLGANQPQHF. The DNA for the CDR3 is TGTGCCACCAGTGATTTGGGAGCAAATCAGCCCCAGCATTTT.

The chain combines TRBV2 with TRBJ2-7; D perhaps matches TRBD2 (6 bases). The CDR3 length is 12 residues. The germline gives CDR1 SNHLY, CDR2 FYNNEI. V lost 3 bases and J 3 bases, leaving 6 bases between the germline ends. In DNA, the CDR3 is TGTGCCAGCAGTGAGGACTACTACGAGCAGTACTTC. This gives the protein CASSEDYYEQYF.

This clone was counted a few times. The rearrangement uses TRBV28 and TRBJ2-5, with 9 positions matching TRBD1. The CDR3 sequence is 16 residues long. Germline CDR1 MDHEN, CDR2 SYDVKM. The trim removed 5 bases at V and 0 bases at J, leaving 7 bases unmatched. CDR3 region: CASSLKTGGYQETQYF. CDR3 bases: TGTGCCAGCAGTCTTAAGACAGGGGGGTACCAAGAGACCCAGTACTTC.

This clone was detected a few times. CDR3 DNA sequence: TGTGCCAGCAGTCCCCGGACAAGACCGAACACCGGGGAGCTGTTTTTT. Translated: CASSPRTRPNTGELFF. The rearrangement uses TRBV27 and TRBJ2-2, with TRBD1 as a possible D gene (5 bases). V was clipped by 5 bases and J by 0 bases, with 13 bases between them. The CDR3 runs 16 residues. Germline assignment: CDR1 MNHEY and CDR2 SMNVEV (reference sequence).

The chain uses TRBV12-3 or TRBV12-4 and TRBJ2-5; D might be TRBD1 (5 bases). There are 13 residues in the CDR3. V lost 4 bases to trimming and J lost 3 bases, with 9 bases between them. The CDR3 sequence: CASSSTEKETQYF. The CDR3, as DNA: TGTGCCAGCAGTTCGACAGAAAAAGAGACCCAGTACTTC.

The CDR3 is CASSFSGTSGRAGTDTQYF. CDR3 nucleotides: TGCGCCAGCAGCTTTTCCGGGACTAGCGGGAGGGCCGGCACAGATACGCAGTATTTT. This sequence joins TRBV5-1 and TRBJ2-3; 16 bases align to TRBD2. V lost 2 bases, J lost 1 base, and 7 bases stayed unmatched. CDR1 and CDR2 (germline): SGHRS, YFSETQ. The CDR3 is made up of 19 amino acids.

This clone was seen once. The genes are TRBV28 and TRBJ2-1; TRBD2 might be the D (5 bases). Germline V gives CDR1 MDHEN, CDR2 SYDVKM. This CDR3 contains 15 residues. The ends were cut back, 2 bases at V and 9 bases at J, with 17 bases in the middle. CDR3 sequence: CASSLRWEPEGEQFF. The CDR3 DNA is TGTGCCAGCAGTTTAAGGTGGGAACCAGAGGGTGAGCAGTTCTTC.

The count of this clone is one. This rearrangement joins TRBV6-5 to TRBJ1-4; D might be TRBD1 (5 bases). V shed 5 bases and J shed 8 bases, with 12 bases lying between them. The CDR3 sequence is 13 residues long. Germline assignment: CDR1 MNHEY and CDR2 SVGAGI. The CDR3 region has the DNA TGTGCCAGCAGTCAAAGGGGTTGGGAAAAACTGTTTTTT. Protein: CASSQRGWEKLFF.

This clone occurred once. This chain links TRBV29-1 with TRBJ1-2; 11 positions match TRBD1. CDR1 SQVTM and CDR2 ANQGSEA come from the germline V gene. This CDR3 region has 16 residues. V lost 1 base to trimming and J lost 7 bases; unmatched junction nucleotides: 11. The CDR3 DNA reads TGCAGCGTTGAAGCGGAAACGGGACAGGGGGTAGGTGGCTACACCTTC. Translating gives CSVEAETGQGVGGYTF.

The V call is TRBV7-9, the J call TRBJ1-3; D may be TRBD1 (6 bases). Trimming took 5 bases from V and 2 from J, leaving 10 bases between them. In germline, CDR1 is SEHNR, CDR2 FQNEAQ (reference sequence). The CDR3 runs 14 residues. The CDR3, as DNA: TGTGCCAGCAGCCTGGACAGTACTGGAAACACCATATATTTT. Amino acids: CASSLDSTGNTIYF.

The gene calls are TRBV5-1 and TRBJ1-1, with a tentative D call TRBD1 (6 bases). Trimming pared 5 bases from V and 0 bases from J, leaving 14 bases between. CDR1 SGHRS and CDR2 YFSETQ come from the germline V gene. The CDR3 contains 15 residues. The CDR3 nucleotides read TGCGCCAGCAGGACAGAAGGGGACATGAACACTGAAGCTTTCTTT. This gives the protein CASRTEGDMNTEAFF. Full variable domain (remainder filled in from reference TRBV5-1 and TRBJ1-1): KAGVTQTPRYLIKTRGQQVTLSCSPISGHRSVSWYQQTPGQGLQFLFEYFSETQRNKGNFPGRFSGRQFSNSRSEMNVSTLELGDSALYLCASRTEGDMNTEAFFGQGTRLTVV.

The chain uses TRBV6-6 and TRBJ2-5; weak D call: TRBD2 (6 bases). Trimming stripped 4 bases from V and 1 base from J, with 10 bases between. Germline V gives CDR1 MNHNY, CDR2 SVGAGI (reference sequence). The CDR3 length is 14 residues. CDR3 loop: CASSLGGTQETQYF. The CDR3 region has the DNA TGTGCCAGCAGTTTGGGGGGAACCCAAGAGACCCAGTACTTC.

This clone was observed a handful of times. The chain is built from TRBV5-6 and TRBJ1-2; the D is unclear. Germline V gives CDR1 SGHDT, CDR2 YYEEEE. The V and J ends lost 0 bases and 0 bases respectively, with 9 bases between them. The CDR3 spans 15 residues. CDR3 sequence: CASSLETGANYGYTF. In nucleotides, the CDR3 is TGTGCCAGCAGCTTGGAGACCGGAGCTAACTATGGCTACACCTTC.

The chain carries TRBV27 and TRBJ2-5, with 10 bases matching TRBD2. The CDR3 covers 16 residues. In germline, CDR1 is MNHEY, CDR2 SMNVEV (reference sequence). J lost 4 bases, V lost 1 base, and 6 bases had no gene match. As DNA, the CDR3 is TGTGCCAGCAGTTTATTAGCTAGCGGGAGTAGAGAGACCCAGTACTTC. Protein product: CASSLLASGSRETQYF.

CDR3 region: CASSPRLAGVDTQYF. Written as DNA, the CDR3 is TGTGCCAGCAGCCCGAGACTAGCGGGAGTTGATACGCAGTATTTT. The V call is TRBV4-2, the J call TRBJ2-3, with TRBD2 matching over 12 bases. The junction had 5 bases not matched to a gene; V was cut back by 4 bases and J by 6 bases. Germline V gene sequence: CDR1 LGHNA, CDR2 YNFKEQ. The CDR3 runs to 15 residues.

The chain combines TRBV4-1 with TRBJ2-2, with TRBD1 identical over 8 bases. J was trimmed by 6 bases and V by 4 bases; bases with no gene match: 4. Germline CDR1 reads MGHRA; CDR2 reads YSYEKL. The CDR3 has 14 amino acids. The CDR3 bases are TGCGCCAGCAGCCGTATACAGGGGGCCGGGGAGCTGTTTTTT. It specifies CASSRIQGAGELFF.

The table lists this clone with a count of one. The chain uses TRBV30 and TRBJ1-2; maybe TRBD1 (6 bases). Trimming cost V 2 bases and J 5 bases, with 15 bases left between them. The V gene's germline CDR1 is GTSNPN and CDR2 SVGIG (reference sequence). This CDR3 is built from 14 residues. This CDR3 is CAWSHLNRAYGYTF. The CDR3 DNA reads as TGTGCCTGGAGTCACTTAAACAGGGCTTATGGCTACACCTTC.

The V gene is TRBV5-4, the J gene TRBJ1-4; D is unresolved. The CDR3 sequence is 17 residues long. Per germline, CDR1 SGHNT and CDR2 YYREEE (reference sequence). The ends were cut back, 0 bases at V and 0 bases at J, with 12 bases in the middle. CDR3 region: CASSLAPGSTTNEKLFF. In nucleotides, the CDR3 is TGTGCCAGCAGCTTGGCCCCAGGATCCACAACTAATGAAAAACTGTTTTTT.